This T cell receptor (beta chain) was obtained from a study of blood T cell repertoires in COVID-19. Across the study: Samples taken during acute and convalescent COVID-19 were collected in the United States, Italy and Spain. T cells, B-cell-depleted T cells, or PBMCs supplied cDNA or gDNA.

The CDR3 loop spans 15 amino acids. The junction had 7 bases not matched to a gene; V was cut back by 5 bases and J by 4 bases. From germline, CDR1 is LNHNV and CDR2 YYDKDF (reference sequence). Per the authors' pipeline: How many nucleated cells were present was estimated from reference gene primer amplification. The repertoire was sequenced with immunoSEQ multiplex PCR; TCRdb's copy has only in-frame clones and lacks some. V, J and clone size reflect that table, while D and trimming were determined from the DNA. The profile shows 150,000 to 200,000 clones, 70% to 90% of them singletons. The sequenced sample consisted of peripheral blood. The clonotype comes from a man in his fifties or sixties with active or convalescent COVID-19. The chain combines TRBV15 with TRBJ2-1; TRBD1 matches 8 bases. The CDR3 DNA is TGTGCCACCAGCTACTCGACAGGGGAGTACAATGAGCAGTTCTTC. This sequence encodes CATSYSTGEYNEQFF.